This paragraph covers one TCR beta chain sequence. Its antigen specificity is not known. The record has no base qualities; no much larger clone is one base away. The sample comes from a study of shared clonotypes between healthy human individuals (dated by TCRdb to the early 2020s). In terms of the full investigation: The cohort included a few men and a couple of women between 18 and 49 years of age. To increase sequencing depth and limit assay-specific biases, TCR repertoire library preparation and sequencing were carried out by different laboratories using diverse techniques. For each donor, CD4 naive and CD4 memory were each run on three plates, CD8 naive on two plates, and CD8 memory on one plate. Per donor, leukapheresis produced somewhere between about 0.94 and 10 billion PBMCs. Blood TCR repertoires of four to six healthy adults were deeply sequenced to estimate repertoire size and the extent of clonotype sharing between individuals. On the study overall, not on this receptor specifically: When four donors were compared, the shared fraction of clonotypes was roughly 4.8% for naive CD4, around 3.5% for naive CD8, about 2.4% for memory CD4, and 0.35% to 0.5% for memory CD8. Even with the large sequencing depth, rarefaction of the sorted-subset datasets indicated that sequencing was incomplete. Because the study included only a small number of donors, the genetic and exposure-history diversity represented was limited. Pairwise subsampling indicated that sequencing depth was expected to affect the degree of clonotype sharing among donors. Compared with non-shared clonotypes, clonotypes shared by all four sorted-subset donors had higher generation probabilities. Naive subsets generally had larger estimated clonotype richness than memory subsets. Sampling was restricted to blood, and TCR repertoires in tissues likely differ from the TCR repertoires found in blood.

The germline ends are 18 bases apart after V is trimmed by 7 bases and J by 6 bases. The CDR3 numbers 15 residues from cysteine through phenylalanine. Only CDR3 DNA remains: 45 bases, in frame from the first base. CDR1 and CDR2, per the germline V gene, are SGHTA and FQGTGA. Healthy HIV-negative adults with no recently reported acute infections or vaccinations were included as donors. Only Caucasian adults living in Nashville, Tennessee, USA were represented among the donors. CD4+ T cells were enriched through magnetic negative selection, after which naive cells were positively selected on CD45RA and the remaining negative fraction served as the memory subset. After blood collection by leukapheresis, PBMCs were isolated using Ficoll-Histopaque density gradient centrifugation and then cryopreserved in the vapor phase of liquid nitrogen. Analytical flow cytometry was used to check the purity and quantity of each magnetically sorted T cell population. Genomic DNA was isolated from each sorted fraction and quantified by UV absorbance on a Nanodrop 2000c.

Using the deep immunoSEQ assay, TCR CDR3 regions were amplified from genomic DNA by multiplex PCR. Extracted genomic DNA from each cell subset was spread evenly across all wells of several immunoSEQ 96-well plates, with each plate serving as a replicate. For sorted subsets, about 0.2 ug genomic DNA, equal to about 30,000 T cell genomes, was loaded into each replicate PCR. Purified libraries were measured with a Qubit 3.0 fluorometer, size-checked on a Bioanalyzer 2100, and measured again with the KAPA Library Quantification kit. Every immunoSEQ 96-well plate was sequenced on a separate single-read 150-cycle Illumina NextSeq 550 flow cell. On the authors' methods: Because the immunoSEQ output held only junctional sequences and lacked quality scores, the filtering could not match the filtering applied to full-length reads. To assign V/J genes and CDR3, sequences were annotated against IMGT germline references using PyIR, a Python wrapper for IgBLAST v1.9. Reads with weak V/J assignments (E-value above 1e-6), missing CDR3, stop codons, out-of-frame junctions, or ambiguous translated residues were removed. A V3J clonotype was defined by an identical inferred V gene, J gene, and CDR3 amino acid sequence. Percentage overlap between repertoires was calculated by dividing the number of shared unique clonotypes by the size of the smaller repertoire. Repertoire richness was assessed with RTK rarefaction, the Chao1 estimator, and Recon v2.1 estimates of unobserved clonotypes. Generation probabilities were computed with OLGA for all TCRbeta clonotypes obtained by the gDNA method from several donors. TCRdb's version of the immuneACCESS table is confined to in-frame rearrangements and falls short of the full clone set. An unresolved V gene accounts for under half of the shortfall where checked; the remainder is of unknown origin. The DNA gave D and trimming, while V, J and clone size come from that table. This sample holds fewer than 2.5 million clones; approximately 93% were observed only once. About 0.38% of the sample is held by the ten biggest clonotypes.

The chain joins TRBV7-3 to TRBJ1-4, and possibly TRBD1, on 5 matching bases. This clonotype originated in a man between 18 and 35 years old in good health. Some clones in this sample may be carry-over from other donors' samples. The sample consisted of naive CD4+ T cells from PBMCs. The cell subset or site label for this specimen denotes: CD45RA+ positively selected. The CDR3 sequence is CASTTLPGKDEKLFF. The bases are TGTGCCAGCACCACCCTCCCAGGGAAAGATGAAAAACTGTTTTTT.